These 24 T cell receptor beta chains originate from one sample sequenced in a study of T cells in Graves' hyperthyroidism and ophthalmopathy. RNA transcripts gave rise to amplified TCR beta CDR3 regions. Researchers ran a first-round RT-PCR on the TCR CDR3 using the HTBI primer set. MiXCR was run by TCRdb on the multiplex PCR reads, yielding one entry per CDR3 protein. The sample carries about 180,000 distinct CDR3 sequences, over 15% recorded once. The material sequenced was blood. These receptors were taken from a woman in her 50s with Graves' hyperthyroidism.

This clonotype was recorded many times. V gene TRBV5-1 combines with J gene TRBJ1-1, with 7 bases aligning to TRBD1. V lost 2 bases to trimming and J lost 2 bases; unmatched junction nucleotides: 9. The CDR3 covers 16 residues. Per germline, CDR1 SGHRS and CDR2 YFSETQ. The DNA for the CDR3 is TGCGCCAGCAGCTTCTACCCAGGGACAGTCAACACTGAAGCTTTCTTT. Its translation is CASSFYPGTVNTEAFF.

The sample holds many counts of this clonotype. The chain links TRBV5-1 to TRBJ2-7; D call uncertain. This CDR3 has 16 amino acids. Germline values: CDR1 SGHRS, CDR2 YFSETQ. Between the trimmed V and J ends, which lost 0 bases and 0 bases, there was a span of 13 bases. This CDR3 reads CASSLVEAEYSYEQYF. DNA of the CDR3: TGCGCCAGCAGCTTGGTTGAGGCAGAATACTCCTACGAGCAGTACTTC.

The rearrangement links TRBV7-9 to TRBJ2-3; TRBD2 matches 11 bases. This CDR3 region has 15 residues. Germline lookup yields CDR1 SEHNR and CDR2 FQNEAQ (reference sequence). J lost 1 base, V lost 6 bases, and 3 bases had no gene match. As DNA, the CDR3 is TGTGCCAGCAGACTAGCGGGGGCTGGCACAGATACGCAGTATTTT. Translating gives CASRLAGAGTDTQYF.

This clonotype was counted between two and nine times. The rearrangement links TRBV6-1 to TRBJ1-4; D is possibly TRBD1 (6 bases). The CDR3 has 14 residues. From germline, CDR1 is MNHNS and CDR2 SASEGT. V was shortened by 5 bases and J by 10 bases, with 17 bases between the two germline ends. The CDR3 is CASSPAGAGLKLFF. The CDR3, as DNA: TGTGCCAGCAGTCCGGCGGGGGCTGGGCTAAAACTGTTTTTT.

This clonotype appeared many times. The V call is TRBV4-1, the J call TRBJ2-3; D ambiguous. The CDR3 loop spans 15 amino acids. V lost 0 bases and J 3 bases, leaving 10 bases between the germline ends. CDR1 is MGHRA and CDR2 is YSYEKL in the germline V gene. The CDR3 loop reads CASSQDLARTDTQYF. In DNA, the CDR3 is TGCGCCAGCAGCCAAGATTTAGCTCGGACAGATACGCAGTATTTT.

This clonotype was seen many times. J is TRBJ2-3 and V is TRBV28; no firm D call. Germline lookup yields CDR1 MDHEN and CDR2 SYDVKM. Trimming took 5 bases from V and 4 from J, leaving 19 bases between them. The CDR3 loop spans 16 amino acids. CDR3 loop: CASSPMLGLAPDTQYF. The DNA for the CDR3 is TGTGCCAGCAGTCCAATGCTAGGTTTAGCCCCAGATACGCAGTATTTT. The variable domain in full, with the rest retrieved from reference TRBV28 and TRBJ2-3, is DVKVTQSSRYLVKRTGEKVFLECVQDMDHENMFWYRQDPGLGLRLIYFSYDVKMKEKGDIPEGYSVSREKKERFSLILESASTNQTSMYLCASSPMLGLAPDTQYFGPGTRLTVL.

This chain links TRBV28 with TRBJ2-7; 14 bases fit TRBD2. The germline V gene encodes CDR1 MDHEN and CDR2 SYDVKM. The CDR3 extends over 15 amino acids. Unmatched junction bases numbered 10, after V lost 10 bases and J lost 5 bases. The CDR3 loop is CATRGLAGAVDEQYF. DNA of the CDR3: TGTGCCACCAGGGGACTAGCGGGAGCTGTGGACGAGCAGTACTTC.

This clonotype has a handful of counts. The conserved closing phenylalanine or tryptophan is absent in this CDR3, likely reflecting a read error. CDR3 sequence: CSARNSPNQPQHS. CDR3 nucleotides: TGCAGTGCTAGAAACAGCCCCAATCAGCCCCAGCATTCT. The gene calls are TRBV20-1 and TRBJ1-5; the D is unclear. The V end lost 2 bases, the J end lost 3 bases, and 8 bases lay between the germline ends. CDR3 size: 13 residues. Germline lookup yields CDR1 DFQATT and CDR2 SNEGSKA (reference sequence).

This clonotype was counted ten times or more. The chain joins TRBV2 to TRBJ1-2; 8 positions match TRBD1. The CDR3 consists of 15 residues. J was trimmed by 0 bases and V by 3 bases; bases with no gene match: 3. The germline V gene encodes CDR1 SNHLY and CDR2 FYNNEI. The CDR3 protein is CASSETGATNYGYTF. CDR3 DNA: TGTGCCAGCAGTGAGACAGGGGCGACTAACTATGGCTACACCTTC.

As for this clonotype: This may be a read error, as it is one base from a much larger clone. The gene calls are TRBV6-5 and TRBJ2-5; TRBD2 is a possible D gene (6 bases). CDR1 and CDR2 from the germline V gene are MNHEY and SVGAGI. The CDR3 covers 15 residues. CDR3 loop: CAGSYSGGSQETQYF. The DNA of the CDR3 is TGTGCCGGCAGTTACTCCGGGGGTAGCCAAGAGACCCAGTACTTC.

The chain links TRBV5-1 to TRBJ2-7; D is unclear. Trimming took 4 bases from V and 0 from J, leaving 14 bases between them. Germline values: CDR1 SGHRS, CDR2 YFSETQ. The CDR3 totals 15 residues. The CDR3 DNA reads TGCGCCAGCAGCCACCGACTGGGAAGCTCCTACGAGCAGTACTTC. As protein: CASSHRLGSSYEQYF. Supplemented by reference TRBV5-1 and TRBJ2-7, the full variable domain reads KAGVTQTPRYLIKTRGQQVTLSCSPISGHRSVSWYQQTPGQGLQFLFEYFSETQRNKGNFPGRFSGRQFSNSRSEMNVSTLELGDSALYLCASSHRLGSSYEQYFGPGTRLTVT.

This clonotype was counted many times. The V call is TRBV13, the J call TRBJ1-2; 7 bases match TRBD1. Trimming at V came to 6 bases and at J to 7 bases, leaving 11 bases not matched to a gene. Germline V gene lookup returns CDR1 PRHDT and CDR2 FYEKMQ (reference sequence). The CDR3 consists of 14 residues. The CDR3 nucleotides are TGTGCCAGCAGTCCATACGCGGGACAGTCTGGCTACACCTTC. Translation gives CASSPYAGQSGYTF.

The chain couples TRBV28 to TRBJ2-3; 10 nucleotides match TRBD1. Germline CDR1 and CDR2: MDHEN and SYDVKM. The V segment lost 7 bases and the J segment 5 bases; nucleotides outside the gene matches: 6. The length of the CDR3 is 14 residues. CDR3 sequence: CASTLDRGRDTQYF. As DNA, the CDR3 is TGTGCCAGCACCCTCGACAGGGGGCGAGATACGCAGTATTTT.

This clonotype showed up many times. The chain links TRBV5-1 to TRBJ1-2; TRBD1 matches 9 bases. V dropped 5 bases and J dropped 3; count of bases not matched to a gene: 5. CDR3 length equals 14 residues. CDR1 is SGHRS, CDR2 YFSETQ, per germline. CDR3 DNA: TGCGCCAGCAGTTCTGGGGACAGGGACTATGGCTACACCTTC. It encodes CASSSGDRDYGYTF.

This clonotype has at least ten counts. The CDR3 nucleotides are TGTGCCAGCAGCTTAGCCGGGGGCGCAGGGGGCTACACCTTC. Translating it yields CASSLAGGAGGYTF. The chain joins TRBV7-9 to TRBJ1-2, with TRBD1 as a possible D gene (6 bases). Between the trimmed V and J ends, which lost 0 bases and 8 bases, there was a span of 13 bases. The length of the CDR3 is 14 residues. Germline lookup yields CDR1 SEHNR and CDR2 FQNEAQ (reference sequence).

The sample holds a few counts of this clonotype. J is TRBJ1-6 and V is TRBV19, with a tentative D call TRBD1 (5 bases). Germline V CDR1 and CDR2: LNHDA, SQIVND (reference sequence). Trimming shortened V by 6 bases and J by 9 bases, and 18 bases separated the two germline ends. This CDR3 is 15 amino acids long. The CDR3 nucleotides are TGTGCCAGTAGCGATGACAGCTTGCGGCTTTCACCCCTCCACTTT. Amino acid sequence: CASSDDSLRLSPLHF.

The chain uses TRBV6-5 and TRBJ2-5; D call uncertain. V was shortened by 6 bases and J by 2 bases, with 19 bases between the two germline ends. The CDR3 is made up of 16 amino acids. In germline, CDR1 is MNHEY, CDR2 SVGAGI. The CDR3 spells CASSLVYSKGQETQYF. The CDR3 nucleotides read TGTGCCAGCAGCTTAGTCTATAGCAAGGGACAAGAGACCCAGTACTTC.

This clonotype was counted between two and nine times. V is TRBV10-1 and J is TRBJ2-5, with D tentatively TRBD2 (6 bases). The V end lost 3 bases, the J end lost 5 bases, and 19 bases lay between the germline ends. The CDR3 loop spans 16 amino acids. Germline loops: CDR1 WNHNN, CDR2 SYGVQD (reference sequence). The CDR3 loop reads CASSEGFGSSGETQYF. The CDR3 nucleotides are TGCGCCAGCAGTGAAGGTTTCGGGAGCTCCGGGGAGACCCAGTACTTC.

This clonotype was recorded many times. This CDR3 reads CASSLTRNSYNEQFF. The CDR3 coding sequence is TGTGCCAGCAGCTTAACTCGAAACTCCTACAATGAGCAGTTCTTC. The chain joins TRBV7-3 to TRBJ2-1; the D is unclear. CDR3 length: 15 amino acids. Trimming took off 0 bases at V and 0 bases at J, with 6 bases between the two ends. Germline loops: CDR1 SGHTA, CDR2 FQGTGA. The complete variable domain, with remaining parts taken from reference TRBV7-3 and TRBJ2-1, reads GAGVSQTPSNKVTEKGKYVELRCDPISGHTALYWYRQSLGQGPEFLIYFQGTGAADDSGLPNDRFFAVRPEGSVSTLKIQRTERGDSAVYLCASSLTRNSYNEQFFGPGTRLTVL.

This clonotype has a handful of counts. The J gene is TRBJ2-1, the V gene TRBV19, with 7 bases that match TRBD1. This CDR3 region has 17 residues. Per germline, CDR1 LNHDA and CDR2 SQIVND (reference sequence). V gave up 3 bases and J gave up 5 bases; unmatched junction bases: 13. CDR3 nucleotides: TGTGCCAGTAGTATCCGGTGGGACAGAGGCCTGAACAATGAGCAGTTCTTC. Its translation: CASSIRWDRGLNNEQFF. The full variable domain, in which reference TRBV19 and TRBJ2-1 provide the parts outside the CDR3, is DGGITQSPKYLFRKEGQNVTLSCEQNLNHDAMYWYRQDPGQGLRLIYYSQIVNDFQKGDIAEGYSVSREKKESFPLTVTSAQKNPTAFYLCASSIRWDRGLNNEQFFGPGTRLTVL.

Remarks on this clonotype: One base away lies a much larger clone, so this may be a sequencing read error. The chain uses TRBV5-4 and TRBJ2-3; TRBD1 is a possible D gene (5 bases). The germline gives CDR1 SGHNT, CDR2 YYREEE (reference sequence). This CDR3 has 15 residues. The DNA of the CDR3 is TGTGCCAACAGCTTAGGTTCAGGGATCACAGATACGCAGTATTTT. It specifies CANSLGSGITDTQYF.

In its sample, this clonotype was seen many times. The genes are TRBV27 and TRBJ2-7; 9 bases fit TRBD1. Trimming took 7 bases from V and 6 from J; bases not matched to a gene: 7. Germline V gene lookup returns CDR1 MNHEY and CDR2 SMNVEV (reference sequence). The CDR3 runs 13 residues. The CDR3 DNA reads TGTGCCAGCAAATACGGGACAGGGTTCGAGCAGTACTTC. It translates to CASKYGTGFEQYF.

The chain is built from TRBV19 and TRBJ1-4; 7 nucleotides line up with TRBD1. Germline V gene sequence: CDR1 LNHDA, CDR2 SQIVND (reference sequence). V was pared by 3 bases and J by 7 bases, with 5 bases of the junction left unmatched. The CDR3 contains 14 residues. This CDR3 is CASSMQGGVEKLFF. DNA of the CDR3: TGTGCCAGTAGTATGCAGGGGGGCGTTGAAAAACTGTTTTTT.

In this sample, this clonotype turned up a few times. A junction boundary mismatches the germline segment, possibly from a read error. The V and J genes are TRBV5-1 and TRBJ2-7; D tentatively reads TRBD1 or TRBD2 (5 bases each). The CDR3 sequence is 14 residues long. The germline V gene encodes CDR1 SGHRS and CDR2 YFSETQ. The CDR3 is CASSSEGWTYEQHF. The CDR3 DNA follows: TGCGCCAGCAGCTCAGAGGGGTGGACCTACGAGCAGCACTTC.